This TCR beta chain was found in a study of CD4+ T cells in melanoma. Repertoires were generated with immunoSEQ multiplex PCR, while TCRdb's copy carries only in-frame clones and drops some. This table has 9,500 to 13,000 clones, around 62% appearing once. The CDR3 consists of 14 residues. Per the germline V gene, CDR1 is SGHRS and CDR2 is YFSETQ. V was pared by 4 bases and J by 6 bases, with 8 bases of the junction left unmatched. Sequenced sample: cells from a culture (not recorded whether cultured in vitro). The chain uses TRBV5-1 and TRBJ2-3; 7 nucleotides align to TRBD1. This clonotype was obtained from a human donor with melanoma. The CDR3 region is CASSTRTGPDTQYF. CDR3 in DNA: TGCGCCAGCAGCACCCGGACAGGCCCTGATACGCAGTATTTT.